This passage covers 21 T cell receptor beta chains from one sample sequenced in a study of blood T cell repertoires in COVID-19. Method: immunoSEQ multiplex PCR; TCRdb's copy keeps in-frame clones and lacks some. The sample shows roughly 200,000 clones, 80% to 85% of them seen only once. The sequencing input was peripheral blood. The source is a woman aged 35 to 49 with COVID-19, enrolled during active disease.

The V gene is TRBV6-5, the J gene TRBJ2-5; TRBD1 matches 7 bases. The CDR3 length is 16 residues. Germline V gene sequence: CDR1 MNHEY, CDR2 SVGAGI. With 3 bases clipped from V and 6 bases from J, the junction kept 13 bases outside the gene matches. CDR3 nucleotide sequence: TGTGCCAGCAGTTATTATCCCCAGGGGGTTGAGAAGACCCAGTACTTC. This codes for CASSYYPQGVEKTQYF.

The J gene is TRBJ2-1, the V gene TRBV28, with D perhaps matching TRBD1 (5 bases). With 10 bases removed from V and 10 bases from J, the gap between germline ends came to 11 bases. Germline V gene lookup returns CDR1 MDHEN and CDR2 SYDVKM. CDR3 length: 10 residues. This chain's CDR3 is CAIRGAEQFF. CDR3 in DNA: TGTGCCATAAGGGGCGCCGAGCAGTTCTTC.

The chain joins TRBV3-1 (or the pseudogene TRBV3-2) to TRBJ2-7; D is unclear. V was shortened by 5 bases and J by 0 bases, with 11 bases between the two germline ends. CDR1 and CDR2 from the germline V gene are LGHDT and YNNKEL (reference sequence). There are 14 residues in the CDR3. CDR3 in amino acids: CASSSFPGSYEQYF. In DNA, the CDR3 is TGTGCCAGCAGCTCTTTCCCCGGCTCCTACGAGCAGTACTTC.

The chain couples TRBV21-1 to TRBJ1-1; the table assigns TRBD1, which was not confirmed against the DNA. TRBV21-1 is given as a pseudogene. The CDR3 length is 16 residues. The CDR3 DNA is TGTACCAGCAGCGGTCGACAGGGGGAGCTTGACACTGAAGCTTTCTTT. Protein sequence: CTSSGRQGELDTEAFF.

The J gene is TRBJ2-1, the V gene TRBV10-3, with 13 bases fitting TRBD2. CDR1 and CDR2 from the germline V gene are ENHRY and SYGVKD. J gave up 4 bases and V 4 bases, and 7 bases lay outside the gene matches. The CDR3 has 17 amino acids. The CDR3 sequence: CAISVGTSGVTYNEQFF. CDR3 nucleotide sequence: TGTGCCATCAGTGTTGGGACTAGCGGGGTCACATACAATGAGCAGTTCTTC.

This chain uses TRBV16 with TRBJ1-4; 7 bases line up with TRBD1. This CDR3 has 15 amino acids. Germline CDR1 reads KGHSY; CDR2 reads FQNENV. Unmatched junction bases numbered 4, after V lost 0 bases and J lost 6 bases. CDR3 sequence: CASSQSRGPDEKLFF. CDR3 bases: TGTGCCAGCAGCCAATCAAGGGGGCCTGATGAAAAACTGTTTTTT.

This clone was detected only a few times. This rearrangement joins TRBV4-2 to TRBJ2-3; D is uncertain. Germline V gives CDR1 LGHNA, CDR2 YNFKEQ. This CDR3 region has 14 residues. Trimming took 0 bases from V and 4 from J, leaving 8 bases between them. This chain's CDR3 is CASSQDYSADTQYF. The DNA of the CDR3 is TGTGCCAGCAGCCAAGATTACTCGGCAGATACGCAGTATTTT.

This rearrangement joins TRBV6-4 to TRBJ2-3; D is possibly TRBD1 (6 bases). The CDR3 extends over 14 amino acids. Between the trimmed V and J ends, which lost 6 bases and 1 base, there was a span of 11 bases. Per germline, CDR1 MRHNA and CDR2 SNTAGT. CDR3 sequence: CASSQQGGTDTQYF. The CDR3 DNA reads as TGTGCCAGCAGCCAACAGGGCGGCACAGATACGCAGTATTTT.

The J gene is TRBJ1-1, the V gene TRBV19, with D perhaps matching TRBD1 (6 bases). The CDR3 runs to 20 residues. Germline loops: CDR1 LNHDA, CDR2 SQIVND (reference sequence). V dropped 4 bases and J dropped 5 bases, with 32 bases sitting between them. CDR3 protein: CASSTIIPRGADGVRTEAFF. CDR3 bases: TGTGCCAGTAGTACTATAATTCCCCGGGGGGCGGATGGGGTCAGGACTGAAGCTTTCTTT.

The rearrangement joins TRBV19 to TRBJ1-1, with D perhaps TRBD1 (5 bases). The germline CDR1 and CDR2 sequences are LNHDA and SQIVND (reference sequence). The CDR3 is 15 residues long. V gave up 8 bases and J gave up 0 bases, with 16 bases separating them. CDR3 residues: CASGRGGIMNTEAFF. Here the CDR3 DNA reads TGTGCCAGTGGGAGGGGCGGGATTATGAACACTGAAGCTTTCTTT. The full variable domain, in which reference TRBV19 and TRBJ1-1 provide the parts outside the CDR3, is DGGITQSPKYLFRKEGQNVTLSCEQNLNHDAMYWYRQDPGQGLRLIYYSQIVNDFQKGDIAEGYSVSREKKESFPLTVTSAQKNPTAFYLCASGRGGIMNTEAFFGQGTRLTVV.

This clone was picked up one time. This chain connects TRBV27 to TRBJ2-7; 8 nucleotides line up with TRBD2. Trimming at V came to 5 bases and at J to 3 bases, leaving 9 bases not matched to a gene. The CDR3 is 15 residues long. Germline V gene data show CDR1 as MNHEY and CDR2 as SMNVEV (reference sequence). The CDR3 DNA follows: TGTGCCAGCAGTCCACCCTGGGGACTAGGCTACGAGCAGTACTTC. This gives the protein CASSPPWGLGYEQYF.

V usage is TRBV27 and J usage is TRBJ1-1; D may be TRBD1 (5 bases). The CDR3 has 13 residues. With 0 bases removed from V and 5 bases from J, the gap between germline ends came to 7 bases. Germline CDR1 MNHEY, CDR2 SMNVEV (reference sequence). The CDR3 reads CASSLSKGTEAFF. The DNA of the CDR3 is TGTGCCAGCAGTTTATCGAAGGGGACTGAAGCTTTCTTT.

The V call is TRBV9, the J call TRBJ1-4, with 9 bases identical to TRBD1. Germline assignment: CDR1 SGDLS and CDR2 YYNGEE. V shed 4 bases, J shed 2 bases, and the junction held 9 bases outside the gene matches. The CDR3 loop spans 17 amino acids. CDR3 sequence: CASSPGQGIRTNEKLFF. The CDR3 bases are TGTGCCAGCAGCCCGGGACAGGGTATCAGGACTAATGAAAAACTGTTTTTT.

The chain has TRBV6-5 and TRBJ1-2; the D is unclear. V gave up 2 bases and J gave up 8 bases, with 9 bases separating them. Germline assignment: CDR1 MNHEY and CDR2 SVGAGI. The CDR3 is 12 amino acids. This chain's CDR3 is CASSYGGLGYTF. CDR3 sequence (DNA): TGTGCCAGCAGTTACGGAGGGTTAGGCTACACCTTC.

The CDR3 coding sequence is TGCGCCAGCAGCCCTAGCGGGGGGATAGAGACCCAGTACTTC. Protein sequence: CASSPSGGIETQYF. This chain joins TRBV10-1 and TRBJ2-5; 11 bases agree with TRBD2. This CDR3 comprises 14 residues. CDR1 is WNHNN, CDR2 SYGVQD, per germline (reference sequence). The V and J ends lost 6 bases and 4 bases, in that order; junction bases with no gene match: 4.

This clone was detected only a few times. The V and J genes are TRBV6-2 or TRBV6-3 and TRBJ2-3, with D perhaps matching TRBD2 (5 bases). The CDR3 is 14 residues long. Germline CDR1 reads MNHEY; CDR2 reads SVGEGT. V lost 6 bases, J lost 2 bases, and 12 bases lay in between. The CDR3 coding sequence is TGTGCCAGCAGCCCGGGGAGTCCCACAGATACGCAGTATTTT. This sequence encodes CASSPGSPTDTQYF.

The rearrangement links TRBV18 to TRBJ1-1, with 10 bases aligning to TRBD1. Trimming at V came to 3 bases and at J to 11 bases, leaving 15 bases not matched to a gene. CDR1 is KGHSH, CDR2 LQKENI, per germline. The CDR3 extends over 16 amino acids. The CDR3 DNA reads TGTGCCAGCTCACCCCTGCCCCCCGGGACAGGGGCCCCGGCTTTCTTT. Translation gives CASSPLPPGTGAPAFF.

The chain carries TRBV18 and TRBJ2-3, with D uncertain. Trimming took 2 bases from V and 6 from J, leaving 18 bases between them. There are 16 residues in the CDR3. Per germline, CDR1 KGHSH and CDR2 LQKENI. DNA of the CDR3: TGTGCCAGCTCACCAAAGGAAAGTCCTAGGCGTGATACGCAGTATTTT. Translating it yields CASSPKESPRRDTQYF.

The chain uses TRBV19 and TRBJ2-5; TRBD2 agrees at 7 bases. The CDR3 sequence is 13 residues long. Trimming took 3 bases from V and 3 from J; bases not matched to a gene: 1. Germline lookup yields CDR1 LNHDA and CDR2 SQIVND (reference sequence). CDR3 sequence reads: CASSIGGKETQYF. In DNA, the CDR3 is TGTGCCAGTAGTATCGGGGGGAAAGAGACCCAGTACTTC.

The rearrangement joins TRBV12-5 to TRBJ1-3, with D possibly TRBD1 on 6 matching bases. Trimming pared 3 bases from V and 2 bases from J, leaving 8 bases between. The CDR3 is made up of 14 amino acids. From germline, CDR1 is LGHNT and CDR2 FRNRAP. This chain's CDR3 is CASGLAGAGNTIYF. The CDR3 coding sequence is TGTGCTAGTGGTTTAGCAGGGGCTGGAAACACCATATATTTT.

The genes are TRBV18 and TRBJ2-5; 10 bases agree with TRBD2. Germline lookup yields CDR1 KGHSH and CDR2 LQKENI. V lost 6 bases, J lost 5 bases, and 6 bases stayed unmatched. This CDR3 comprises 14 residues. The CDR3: CASSPAGGHETQYF. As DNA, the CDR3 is TGTGCCAGCTCCCCAGCGGGGGGGCACGAGACCCAGTACTTC.